The sample holds a few counts of the clone carrying this T cell receptor (beta chain). Its antigen is currently unknown. The ends were cut back, 10 bases at V and 3 bases at J, with 12 bases in the middle. This CDR3 region has 12 residues. Per germline, CDR1 MNHNS and CDR2 SASEGT. TCRdb reprocessed the reads with MiXCR, giving one entry per CDR3 protein. Of approximately 89,000 distinct CDR3 sequences listed, more than 20% are singletons. This entry is derived from a study of T cell repertoires in cytomegalovirus infection. The wider study: An indication of both CMV infection and matching HLA type came from public TCR beta signatures. The study's findings and limits: Accumulated public TCR beta family frequency recognized individuals carrying CMV together with the relevant HLA. In two of eight donors, the top clonotype was HLA-C-restricted CMV-specific.

This clonotype originated in a human donor in good health (CMV status not recorded). Some clones in this sample may be carry-over from other donors' samples. Material: CD8+ T cells from cultured PBMCs, obtained from culture after CMV antigen stimulation. V and J are TRBV6-1 and TRBJ1-2; a weak D match, TRBD1 (5 bases). The CDR3 DNA follows: TGTGCCACCTCCCGGGGCGACTATGGCTACACCTTC. It codes for CATSRGDYGYTF.